This TCR beta chain was documented in a study of blood T cell repertoires in COVID-19. J was trimmed by 0 bases and V by 7 bases; bases with no gene match: 8. This CDR3 comprises 17 residues. Per germline, CDR1 MNHEY and CDR2 SMNVEV (reference sequence). This table comes from immunoSEQ multiplex PCR, and its TCRdb copy is limited to in-frame clones, with some not included. The table lists some 120,000 clones, 90% of them singletons. The specimen was peripheral blood. The chain joins TRBV27 to TRBJ2-6; TRBD1 agrees at 8 bases. The clonotype comes from a man aged 55 to 70 with COVID-19, enrolled during active disease. CDR3 in DNA: TGTGCCAGCACCACGGACAGGGTAATCTCTGGGGCCAACGTCCTGACTTTC. Protein: CASTTDRVISGANVLTF.